This TCR beta chain was captured in a study of neurological immune-mediated disorders. 5'RACE with 10-nucleotide random UMIs produced the cDNA. From the 5' RACE reads, TCRdb called clonotypes with MiXCR, one entry per CDR3 protein. The data hold around 62,000 distinct CDR3 sequences, with around 4% observed a single time. From germline, CDR1 is DFQATT and CDR2 SNEGSKA (reference sequence). Trimming shortened V by 3 bases and J by 3 bases, and 13 bases separated the two germline ends. The CDR3 runs to 14 residues. Unsorted libraries were derived from 2 million PBMCs stored at -80 C. This clonotype was detected many times.

The receptor was isolated from a man aged 50 to 59 with multiple sclerosis. Sequenced sample: PBMCs. The chain is built from TRBV20-1 and TRBJ2-3, with TRBD2 as a possible D gene (6 bases). CDR3 nucleotides: TGCAGTGCTAGTGCGCGGGGCCTAACAGATACGCAGTATTTT. Translated: CSASARGLTDTQYF.